The present entry profiles one T cell receptor beta chain with its context. The target of this receptor is not known. The record has no base qualities; no much larger clone is one base away. The record originates from a study of long-term antiretroviral therapy in people with HIV (dated by TCRdb to 2021 to 2024). For the study in its entirety: The earliest samples were collected about a decade before the 2015 WHO recommendation for immediate ART, when ART was typically delayed until CD4 counts fell. This retrospective serial study examined whether starting ART and sustained HIV suppression were associated with changes in the composition and diversity of the TRB repertoire in peripheral blood. A total of about 200 cryopreserved PBMC samples were contributed to the cohort by 30 adults with confirmed HIV infection, with samples collected serially over a mean of about 6 years (range 1-12). Among the approximately 27 participants with HIV, eleven were female. Test extractions of a monoclonal T-cell line alongside 33 polyclonal samples showed no cross-contamination during QIAcube processing. The study at large found these results: Samples dated from the mid-2000s to the late 2010s, and the ART regimens used may be less effective than current ones. Expanded TRB clones identified before ART initiation dominated the repertoire across all time points, though the dominance fluctuated and decreased in many PLHIV after ART. Unsorted PBMC were profiled instead of sorted CD4+ and CD8+ T cells because pre-ART samples had limited cell numbers. CDR3 length ranges in HIV repertoires were narrower than in controls, and network structure suggested an antigen-experienced repertoire with only a slight naive shift after ART. Limited PBMC availability meant only the TCR beta chain was sequenced, without alpha chain pairing. No data were available on ART adherence, viral resistance or therapy changes, limiting inferences about post-ART repertoire changes. ART initiation was associated with a significant increase in TRB diversity, but diversity stayed significantly below transplant donor controls even after long-term ART.

To be included, a participant needed at least one PBMC sample from before ART initiation plus at least two post-ART samples. All participants with HIV were treated in the United States of America. Cryopreserved samples of about 1-10 million PBMC were thawed and washed before DNA extraction. At the time of the earliest PBMC sample for each participant with HIV, ages ranged from 23 to 54 years. Each participant contributed PBMC samples from 1-4 timepoints before ART initiation and 2-8 timepoints after ART initiation, with a median of 7 samples. Serial HIV viral load, CD4+ T-cell count, ART history and demographic data were obtained for every participant. Genomic DNA was extracted from unsorted PBMC with a Qiagen kit on a QIAcube, processed in batches of 12 samples. The immunoSEQ hsTCRB v3.0 assay was used at survey level resolution to sequence the TRB variable region. A depth of roughly 35,000-50,000 T-cell genomes per sample was targeted for TRB sequencing. Pooled TRB libraries were sequenced on an Illumina MiSeq with a v3 150-cycle kit. In the paper's pipeline: Repertoire analysis ran in R within a reproducible Nextflow workflow covering QC, data transformation and analysis. Custom analyses were implemented in LymphoSeq2, an R package for AIRR-Seq data exploration. A handful of samples yielding fewer than 5000 total TRB sequences were excluded, leaving 188 analyzed HIV repertoires. Of the approximately 190 retained HIV repertoires, almost 60 were collected before and more than 120 after ART initiation. Each repertoire was downsampled to 5000 TRB nucleotide sequences, and summary statistics were averaged across 100 downsampling iterations. The analysis kept only TRB sequences whose CDR3 regions were at least seven amino acids long. Diversity was assessed using a clonality score derived from Shannon entropy and using the Gini coefficient. In repertoire networks, the top 5000 CDR3 amino acid sequences were linked whenever an edit distance of one separated two sequences. For TRB CDR3 amino acid sequences, GLIPH2 was used to predict antigen specificity groups and MHC restriction. To flag known associations with CMV, EBV, HIV or tissue antigens, CDR3 amino acid sequences were compared against VDJdb and McPAS-TCR. Pre-ART, post-ART and control groups were compared with Wilcoxon signed-rank tests and Holm-Bonferroni correction. TCRdb carries this immuneACCESS record with in-frame sequences only. Its versions omit some clonotypes, under half of them owing to an unresolved V gene in the studies checked, with the rest unexplained. The V and J calls and clone size were taken over from that table, and D and trimming were inferred from the DNA. The sample contains about 16,000 clones, over 65% of them found a single time. The ten largest clones represent 20% to 25% of the sample.

The starting material was unsorted PBMCs, obtained 2.1 years after starting antiretroviral therapy. This TCR derives from a man aged 35-49 years with HIV.

CDR3 protein: CASIPPNSREQYF. The nucleotide sequence is TGTGCCAGCATACCTCCCAACTCTCGCGAGCAGTACTTC. The chain couples TRBV27 to TRBJ2-7, with the D gene too uncertain to name. Per the germline V gene (reference sequence), MNHEY is the CDR1 and SMNVEV is the CDR2. Including cysteine and phenylalanine, the CDR3 has 13 amino acids. Just CDR3 DNA is preserved here, 39 bases in frame from base 1. Deletion took 7 bases off V and 6 bases off J, with a span of 16 bases between the germline ends.